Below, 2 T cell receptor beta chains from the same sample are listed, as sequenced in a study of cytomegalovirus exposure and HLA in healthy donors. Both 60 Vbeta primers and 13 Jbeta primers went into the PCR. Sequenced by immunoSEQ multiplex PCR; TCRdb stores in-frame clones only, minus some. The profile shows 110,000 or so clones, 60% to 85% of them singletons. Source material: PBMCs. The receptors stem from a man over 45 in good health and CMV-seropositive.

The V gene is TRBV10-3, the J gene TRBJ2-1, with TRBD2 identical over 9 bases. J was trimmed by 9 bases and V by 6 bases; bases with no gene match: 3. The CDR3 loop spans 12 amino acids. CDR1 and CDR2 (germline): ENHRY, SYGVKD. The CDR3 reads CAIRGLAGEQFF. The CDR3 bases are TGTGCCATCAGGGGACTAGCAGGTGAGCAGTTCTTC.

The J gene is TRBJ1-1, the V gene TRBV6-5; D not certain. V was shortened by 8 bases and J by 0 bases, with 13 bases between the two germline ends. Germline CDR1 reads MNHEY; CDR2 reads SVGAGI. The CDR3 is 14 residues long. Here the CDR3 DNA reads TGTGCCAGCTGCGATGACACGTTGAACACTGAAGCTTTCTTT. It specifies CASCDDTLNTEAFF.